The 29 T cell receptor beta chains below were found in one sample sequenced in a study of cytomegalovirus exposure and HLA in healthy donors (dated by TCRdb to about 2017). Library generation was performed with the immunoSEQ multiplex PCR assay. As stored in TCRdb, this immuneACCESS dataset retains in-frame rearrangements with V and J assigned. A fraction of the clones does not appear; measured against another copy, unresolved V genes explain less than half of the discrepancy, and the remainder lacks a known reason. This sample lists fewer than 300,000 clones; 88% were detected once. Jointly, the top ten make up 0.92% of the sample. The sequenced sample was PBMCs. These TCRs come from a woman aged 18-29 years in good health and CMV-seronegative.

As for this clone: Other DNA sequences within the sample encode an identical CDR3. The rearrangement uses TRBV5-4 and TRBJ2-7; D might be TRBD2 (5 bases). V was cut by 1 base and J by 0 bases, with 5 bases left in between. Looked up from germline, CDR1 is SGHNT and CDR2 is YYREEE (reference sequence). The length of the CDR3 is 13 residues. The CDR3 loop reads CASSLTSSYEQYF. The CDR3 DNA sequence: TGTGCCAGCAGCTTGACTAGCTCCTACGAGCAGTACTTC. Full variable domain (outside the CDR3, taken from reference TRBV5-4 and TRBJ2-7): ETGVTQSPTHLIKTRGQQVTLRCSSQSGHNTVSWYQQALGQGPQFIFQYYREEENGRGNFPPRFSGLQFPNYSSELNVNALELDDSALYLCASSLTSSYEQYFGPGTRLTVT.

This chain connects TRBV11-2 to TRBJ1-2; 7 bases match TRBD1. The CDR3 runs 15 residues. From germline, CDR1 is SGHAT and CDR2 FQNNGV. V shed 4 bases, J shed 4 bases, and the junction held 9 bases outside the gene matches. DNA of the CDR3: TGTGCCAGCAGCTCGCACAGGGGACGGGGCTATGGCTACACCTTC. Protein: CASSSHRGRGYGYTF.

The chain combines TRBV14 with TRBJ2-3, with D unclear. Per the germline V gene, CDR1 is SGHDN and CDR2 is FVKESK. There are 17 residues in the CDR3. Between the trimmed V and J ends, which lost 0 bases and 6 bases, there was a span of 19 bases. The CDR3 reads CASSQDPILTSGDTQYF. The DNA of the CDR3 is TGTGCCAGCAGCCAAGACCCTATTTTAACCTCCGGTGATACGCAGTATTTT.

The CDR3 protein is CATHRAGGTDTQYF. CDR3 DNA: TGTGCCACCCACCGAGCGGGGGGCACAGATACGCAGTATTTT. The chain carries TRBV27 and TRBJ2-3, with 8 bases aligning to TRBD2. The trim removed 10 bases at V and 1 base at J, leaving 7 bases unmatched. CDR3 size: 14 residues. From germline, CDR1 is MNHEY and CDR2 SMNVEV (reference sequence).

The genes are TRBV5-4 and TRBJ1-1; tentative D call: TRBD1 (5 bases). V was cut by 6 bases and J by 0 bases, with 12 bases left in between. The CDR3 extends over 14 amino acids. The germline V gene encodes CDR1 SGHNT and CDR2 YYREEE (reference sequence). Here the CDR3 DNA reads TGTGCCAGCACCATGGGGCTTGTGAACACTGAAGCTTTCTTT. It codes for CASTMGLVNTEAFF. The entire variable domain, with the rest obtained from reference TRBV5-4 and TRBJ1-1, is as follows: ETGVTQSPTHLIKTRGQQVTLRCSSQSGHNTVSWYQQALGQGPQFIFQYYREEENGRGNFPPRFSGLQFPNYSSELNVNALELDDSALYLCASTMGLVNTEAFFGQGTRLTVV.

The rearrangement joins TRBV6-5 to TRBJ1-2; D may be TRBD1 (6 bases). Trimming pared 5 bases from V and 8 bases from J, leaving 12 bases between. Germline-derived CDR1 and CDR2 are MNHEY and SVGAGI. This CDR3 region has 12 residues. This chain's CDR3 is CASSPGDRGYTF. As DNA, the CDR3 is TGTGCCAGCAGTCCCGGTGACAGGGGCTACACCTTC.

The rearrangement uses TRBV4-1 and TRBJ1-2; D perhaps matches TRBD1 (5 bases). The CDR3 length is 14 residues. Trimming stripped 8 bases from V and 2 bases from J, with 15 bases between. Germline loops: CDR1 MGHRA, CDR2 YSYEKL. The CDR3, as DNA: TGCGCCAGCGCGCCGGGACTGATAAACTATGGCTACACCTTC. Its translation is CASAPGLINYGYTF.

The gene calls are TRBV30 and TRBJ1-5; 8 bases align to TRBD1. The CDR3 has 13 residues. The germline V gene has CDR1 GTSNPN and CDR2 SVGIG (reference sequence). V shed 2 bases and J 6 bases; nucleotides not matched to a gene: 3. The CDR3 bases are TGTGCCTGGAGTAGTACAGGGGGTCAGCCCCAGCATTTT. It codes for CAWSSTGGQPQHF.

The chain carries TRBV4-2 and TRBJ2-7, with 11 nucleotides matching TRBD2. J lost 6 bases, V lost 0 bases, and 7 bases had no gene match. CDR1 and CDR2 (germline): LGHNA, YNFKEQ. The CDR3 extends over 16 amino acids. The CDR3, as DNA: TGTGCCAGCAGCCAAGAAGGAACTAGCGGGAGCACCGAGCAGTACTTC. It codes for CASSQEGTSGSTEQYF.

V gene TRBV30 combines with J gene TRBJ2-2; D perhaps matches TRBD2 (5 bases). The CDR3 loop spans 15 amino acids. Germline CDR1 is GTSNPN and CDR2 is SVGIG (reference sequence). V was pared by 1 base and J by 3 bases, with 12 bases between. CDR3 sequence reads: CAWSDFGRDTGELFF. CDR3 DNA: TGTGCCTGGAGTGATTTCGGGCGGGACACCGGGGAGCTGTTTTTT.

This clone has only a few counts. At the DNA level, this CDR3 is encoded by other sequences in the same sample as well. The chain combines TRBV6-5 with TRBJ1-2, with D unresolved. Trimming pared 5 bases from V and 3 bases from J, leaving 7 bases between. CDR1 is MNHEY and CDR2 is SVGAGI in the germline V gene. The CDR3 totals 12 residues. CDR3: CASSTTDYGYTF. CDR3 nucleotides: TGTGCCAGCAGTACTACGGACTATGGCTACACCTTC.

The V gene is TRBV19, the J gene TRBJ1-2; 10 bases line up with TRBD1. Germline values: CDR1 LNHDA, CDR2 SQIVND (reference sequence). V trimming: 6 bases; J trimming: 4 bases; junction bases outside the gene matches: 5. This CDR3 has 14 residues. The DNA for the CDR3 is TGTGCCAGTAGGACAGGGGGCTTGGGCTATGGCTACACCTTC. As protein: CASRTGGLGYGYTF.

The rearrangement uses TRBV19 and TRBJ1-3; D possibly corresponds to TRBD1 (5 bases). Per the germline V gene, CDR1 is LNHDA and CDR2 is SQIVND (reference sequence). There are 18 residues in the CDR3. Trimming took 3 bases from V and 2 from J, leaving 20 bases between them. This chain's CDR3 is CASSIARVGLRPGNTIYF. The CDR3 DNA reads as TGTGCCAGTAGTATTGCCAGGGTCGGGTTAAGGCCTGGAAACACCATATATTTT.

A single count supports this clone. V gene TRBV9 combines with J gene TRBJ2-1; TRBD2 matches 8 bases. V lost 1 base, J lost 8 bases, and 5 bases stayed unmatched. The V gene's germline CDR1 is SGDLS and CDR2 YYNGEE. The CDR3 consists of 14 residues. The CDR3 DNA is TGTGCCAGCAGCGTAAGGACTAGCACGCATGAGCAGTTCTTC. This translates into CASSVRTSTHEQFF.

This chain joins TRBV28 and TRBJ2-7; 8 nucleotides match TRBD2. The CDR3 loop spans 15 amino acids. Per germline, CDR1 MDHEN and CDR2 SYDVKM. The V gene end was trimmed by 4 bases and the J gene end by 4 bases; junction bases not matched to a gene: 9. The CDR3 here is CASSSLGGAGYEQYF. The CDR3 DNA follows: TGTGCCAGCAGTTCTCTCGGGGGGGCGGGTTACGAGCAGTACTTC.

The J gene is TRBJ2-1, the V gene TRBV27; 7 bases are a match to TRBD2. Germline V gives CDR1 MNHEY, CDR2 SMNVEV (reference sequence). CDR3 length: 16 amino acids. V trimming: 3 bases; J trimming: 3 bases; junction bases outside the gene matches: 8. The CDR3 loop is CASSFRTSAVYNEQFF. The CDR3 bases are TGTGCCAGCAGTTTCCGTACTAGCGCCGTCTACAATGAGCAGTTCTTC.

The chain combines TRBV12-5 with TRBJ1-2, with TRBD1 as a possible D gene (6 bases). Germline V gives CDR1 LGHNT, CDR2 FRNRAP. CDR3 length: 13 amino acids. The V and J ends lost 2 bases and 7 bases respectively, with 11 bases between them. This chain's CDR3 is CASGLYAGVGYTF. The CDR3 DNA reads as TGTGCTAGTGGTTTGTATGCAGGGGTTGGCTACACCTTC.

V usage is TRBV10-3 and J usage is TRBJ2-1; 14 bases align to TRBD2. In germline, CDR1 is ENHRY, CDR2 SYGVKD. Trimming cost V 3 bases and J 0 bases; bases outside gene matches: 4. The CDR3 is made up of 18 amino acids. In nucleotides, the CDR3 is TGTGCCATCAGTGACAAGGGACTAGCGGGAGTCTCCTACAATGAGCAGTTCTTC. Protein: CAISDKGLAGVSYNEQFF.

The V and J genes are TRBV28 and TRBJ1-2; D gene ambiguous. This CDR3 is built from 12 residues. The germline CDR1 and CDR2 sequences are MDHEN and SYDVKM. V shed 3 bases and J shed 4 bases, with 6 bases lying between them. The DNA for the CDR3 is TGTGCCAGCAGTTTGTCATTCTATGGCTACACCTTC. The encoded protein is CASSLSFYGYTF.

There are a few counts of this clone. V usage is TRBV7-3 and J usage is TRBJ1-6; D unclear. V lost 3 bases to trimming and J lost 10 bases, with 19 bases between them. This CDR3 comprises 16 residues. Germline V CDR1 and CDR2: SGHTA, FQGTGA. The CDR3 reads CASSLASRKSGSPLHF. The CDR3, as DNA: TGTGCCAGCAGCTTGGCTAGCCGCAAAAGCGGGTCACCCCTCCACTTT.

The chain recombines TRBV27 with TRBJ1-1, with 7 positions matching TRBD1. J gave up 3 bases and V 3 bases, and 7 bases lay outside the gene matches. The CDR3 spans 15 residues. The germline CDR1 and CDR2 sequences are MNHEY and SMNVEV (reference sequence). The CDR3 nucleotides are TGTGCCAGCAGTTTGTCCGGGACAGTCTACACTGAAGCTTTCTTT. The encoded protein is CASSLSGTVYTEAFF.

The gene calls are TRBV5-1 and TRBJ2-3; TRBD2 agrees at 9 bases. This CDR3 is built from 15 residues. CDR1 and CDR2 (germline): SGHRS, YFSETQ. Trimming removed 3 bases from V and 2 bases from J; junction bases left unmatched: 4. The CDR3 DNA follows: TGCGCCAGCAGCTCGGCGGGAGGGAACACAGATACGCAGTATTTT. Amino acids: CASSSAGGNTDTQYF.

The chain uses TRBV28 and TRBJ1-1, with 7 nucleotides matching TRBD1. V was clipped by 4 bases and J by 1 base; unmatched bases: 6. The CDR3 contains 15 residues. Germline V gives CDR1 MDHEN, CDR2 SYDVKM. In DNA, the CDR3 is TGTGCCAGCAGTTATCCAGGGGGGCCGAACACTGAAGCTTTCTTT. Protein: CASSYPGGPNTEAFF.

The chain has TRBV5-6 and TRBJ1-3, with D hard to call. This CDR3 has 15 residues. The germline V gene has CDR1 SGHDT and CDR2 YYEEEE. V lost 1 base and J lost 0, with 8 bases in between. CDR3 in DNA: TGTGCCAGCAGCTTGCTCCCACTCTCTGGAAACACCATATATTTT. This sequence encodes CASSLLPLSGNTIYF.

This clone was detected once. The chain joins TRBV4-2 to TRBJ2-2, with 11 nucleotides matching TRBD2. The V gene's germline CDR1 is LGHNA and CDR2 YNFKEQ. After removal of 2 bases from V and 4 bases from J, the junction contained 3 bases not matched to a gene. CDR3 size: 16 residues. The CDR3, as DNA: TGTGCCAGCAGCCAATCCCTAGCGGGAGGCACCGGGGAGCTGTTTTTT. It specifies CASSQSLAGGTGELFF.

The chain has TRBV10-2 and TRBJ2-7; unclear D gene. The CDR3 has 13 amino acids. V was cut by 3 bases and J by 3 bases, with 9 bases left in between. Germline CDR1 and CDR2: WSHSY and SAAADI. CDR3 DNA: TGCGCCAGCAGTGAAGACTTTAACTACGAGCAGTACTTC. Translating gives CASSEDFNYEQYF.

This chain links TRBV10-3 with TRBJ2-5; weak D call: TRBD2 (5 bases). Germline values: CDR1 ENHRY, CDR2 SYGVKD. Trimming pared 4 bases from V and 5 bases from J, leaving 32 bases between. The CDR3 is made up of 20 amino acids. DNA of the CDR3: TGTGCCATCAGTGCCGTATCTTTGTCCCCCGAGGGAGCGATCAGGGAGACCCAGTACTTC. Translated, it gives CAISAVSLSPEGAIRETQYF.

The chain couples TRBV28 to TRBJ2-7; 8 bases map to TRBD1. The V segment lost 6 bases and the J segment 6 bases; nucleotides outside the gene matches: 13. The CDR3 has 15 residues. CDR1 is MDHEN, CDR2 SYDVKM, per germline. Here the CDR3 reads CASSGQGFIHSEQYF. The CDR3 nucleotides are TGTGCCAGCAGCGGACAGGGCTTCATCCACAGCGAGCAGTACTTC.

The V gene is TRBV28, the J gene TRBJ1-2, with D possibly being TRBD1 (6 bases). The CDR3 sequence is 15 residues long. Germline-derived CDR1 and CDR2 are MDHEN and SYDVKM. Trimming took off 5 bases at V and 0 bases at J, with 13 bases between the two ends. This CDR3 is CASSPTGFSNYGYTF. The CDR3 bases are TGTGCCAGCAGTCCTACAGGGTTTTCTAACTATGGCTACACCTTC.